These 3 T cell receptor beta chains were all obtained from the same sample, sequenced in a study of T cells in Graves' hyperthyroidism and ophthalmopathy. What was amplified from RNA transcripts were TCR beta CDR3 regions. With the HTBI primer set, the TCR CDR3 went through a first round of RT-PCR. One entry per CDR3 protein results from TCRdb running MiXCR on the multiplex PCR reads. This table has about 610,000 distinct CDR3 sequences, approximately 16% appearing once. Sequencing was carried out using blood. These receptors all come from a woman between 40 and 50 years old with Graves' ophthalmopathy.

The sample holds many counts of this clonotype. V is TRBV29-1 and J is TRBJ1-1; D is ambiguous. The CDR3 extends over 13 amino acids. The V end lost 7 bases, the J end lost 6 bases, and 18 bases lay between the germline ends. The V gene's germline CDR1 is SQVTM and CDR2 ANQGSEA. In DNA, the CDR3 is TGCAGCGCCCGGAAAGAACCTCGGGCTGAAGCTTTCTTT. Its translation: CSARKEPRAEAFF.

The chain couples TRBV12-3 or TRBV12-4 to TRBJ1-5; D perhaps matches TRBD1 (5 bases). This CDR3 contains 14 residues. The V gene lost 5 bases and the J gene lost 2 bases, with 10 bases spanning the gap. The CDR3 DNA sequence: TGTGCCAGCAGTGGGACCTGGGGCAATCAGCCCCAGCATTTT. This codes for CASSGTWGNQPQHF.

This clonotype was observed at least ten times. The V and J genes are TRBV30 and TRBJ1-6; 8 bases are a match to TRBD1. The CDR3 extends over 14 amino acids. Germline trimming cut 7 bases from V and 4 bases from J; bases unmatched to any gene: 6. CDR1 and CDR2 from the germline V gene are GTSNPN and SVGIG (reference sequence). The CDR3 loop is CASDRTGYNSPLHF. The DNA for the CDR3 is TGTGCCTCGGACAGGACAGGGTATAATTCACCCCTCCACTTT.